These 22 T cell receptor beta chains came from one sample sequenced in a study of radiotherapy plus CTLA-4 blockade in lung cancer. Using immunoSEQ multiplex PCR, the repertoire was profiled, and TCRdb retains in-frame clones only, with some absent. The data contain tens of thousands of clones, over 70% of them singletons. The source was peripheral blood, collected from a patient treated with radiotherapy plus ipilimumab. Receptors originate from a human donor with non-small cell lung cancer who had a partial response to radiotherapy plus ipilimumab.

This rearrangement joins TRBV5-6 to TRBJ2-3; perhaps TRBD2 as D (5 bases). The CDR3 contains 13 residues. Looked up from germline, CDR1 is SGHDT and CDR2 is YYEEEE. V shed 7 bases and J shed 4 bases, with 13 bases lying between them. The DNA for the CDR3 is TGTGCCAGCGCAGAGGGTAGCCCAGATACGCAGTATTTT. Protein sequence: CASAEGSPDTQYF.

This clone has just one count. The chain has TRBV6-1 and TRBJ1-2; D unresolved. Trimming cost V 3 bases and J 7 bases, with 3 bases left between them. Germline assignment: CDR1 MNHNS and CDR2 SASEGT. The CDR3 consists of 10 residues. The CDR3 coding sequence is TGTGCCAGCAGTGACTCTGGCTACACCTTC. Translated, it gives CASSDSGYTF.

This clone has a handful of counts. V gene TRBV7-2 combines with J gene TRBJ2-7; possibly TRBD2 for D (6 bases). The CDR3 runs to 16 residues. CDR1 is SGHTA and CDR2 is FQGNSA in the germline V gene. With 5 bases removed from V and 1 base from J, the gap between germline ends came to 18 bases. The CDR3 region has the DNA TGTGCCAGCAGCCTTGTGGGGACTCCCACATCCTACGAGCAGTACTTC. It yields the protein CASSLVGTPTSYEQYF. Full variable domain (outside the CDR3, taken from reference TRBV7-2 and TRBJ2-7): GAGVSQSPSNKVTEKGKDVELRCDPISGHTALYWYRQSLGQGLEFLIYFQGNSAPDKSGLPSDRFSAERTGGSVSTLTIQRTQQEDSAVYLCASSLVGTPTSYEQYFGPGTRLTVT.

J is TRBJ1-1 and V is TRBV6-5, with a weak D call TRBD1 (5 bases). The CDR3 spans 14 residues. V was cut by 5 bases and J by 2 bases, with 12 bases left in between. Germline V lookup: CDR1 MNHEY, CDR2 SVGAGI. The CDR3 DNA reads TGTGCCAGCAGTGAAACAGGCGGTAACACTGAAGCTTTCTTT. This codes for CASSETGGNTEAFF.

J is TRBJ1-2 and V is TRBV5-1; 8 positions match TRBD1. Germline V gene data show CDR1 as SGHRS and CDR2 as YFSETQ. This CDR3 is built from 18 residues. Losses at the gene ends were 4 bases for V and 1 base for J; bases not matched to a gene: 15. The CDR3 is CASSLDRAHSLLNYGYTF. CDR3 nucleotides: TGCGCCAGCAGCCTGGACAGGGCCCACTCCTTACTTAACTATGGCTACACCTTC.

The chain has TRBV28 and TRBJ2-5; perhaps TRBD2 as D (6 bases). V lost 2 bases and J 9 bases, leaving 22 bases between the germline ends. Germline V gene sequence: CDR1 MDHEN, CDR2 SYDVKM. The CDR3 runs 16 residues. CDR3 region: CASSLASAGGLWAQYF. The CDR3 nucleotides read TGTGCCAGCAGTTTAGCATCCGCTGGGGGACTCTGGGCCCAGTACTTC.

This chain links TRBV27 with TRBJ2-7, with 8 bases that match TRBD2. V gave up 5 bases and J gave up 5 bases; unmatched junction bases: 11. Germline-derived CDR1 and CDR2 are MNHEY and SMNVEV (reference sequence). The CDR3 is made up of 15 amino acids. As DNA, the CDR3 is TGTGCCAGCAGTCCGGCGGGGGGCAGGTTCCACGAGCAGTACTTC. It yields the protein CASSPAGGRFHEQYF.

Only a few counts were recorded for this clone. The chain carries TRBV28 and TRBJ2-7, with 10 positions matching TRBD1. The CDR3 totals 14 residues. The germline gives CDR1 MDHEN, CDR2 SYDVKM. Trimming took 6 bases from V and 5 from J; bases not matched to a gene: 7. The CDR3 region has the DNA TGTGCCAGCAGCTACGTGACAGGGGGCCACGAGCAGTACTTC. It yields the protein CASSYVTGGHEQYF.

This clone is a singleton in its sample. This chain joins TRBV7-8 and TRBJ2-1, with 7 bases that match TRBD2. Germline V gene data show CDR1 as SGHVS and CDR2 as FQNEAQ. The CDR3 length is 17 residues. With V trimmed by 2 bases and J by 2 bases, 9 bases remained unmatched. The CDR3 coding sequence is TGTGCCAGCAGCTTATGGGGGGGGAACTCCCCCTACAATGAGCAGTTCTTC. This gives the protein CASSLWGGNSPYNEQFF.

In this sample, this clone turned up a few times. The V call is TRBV5-1, the J call TRBJ2-3, with D possibly TRBD2 on 7 matching bases. Germline V gene sequence: CDR1 SGHRS, CDR2 YFSETQ. The CDR3 totals 15 residues. The V end lost 1 base, the J end lost 6 bases, and 15 bases lay between the germline ends. CDR3 in DNA: TGCGCCAGCAGCTTGATTGGGGGGGGCGAGGATACGCAGTATTTT. It codes for CASSLIGGGEDTQYF.

CDR3 nucleotides: TGTGCCAGCAGCCATCCCGGGACAGGGAGCTACGAGCAGTACTTC. Translation: CASSHPGTGSYEQYF. The chain links TRBV4-2 to TRBJ2-7; 9 bases line up with TRBD1. Germline CDR1 and CDR2: LGHNA and YNFKEQ. CDR3 length equals 15 residues. With V trimmed by 3 bases and J by 3 bases, 6 bases remained unmatched.

A single count supports this clone. The CDR3 sequence: CAIRGTGSYQETQYF. CDR3 coding DNA: TGTGCCATCAGGGGGACAGGTTCTTACCAAGAGACCCAGTACTTC. This chain connects TRBV10-3 to TRBJ2-5; 8 nucleotides agree with TRBD1. The CDR3 covers 15 residues. Per the germline V gene, CDR1 is ENHRY and CDR2 is SYGVKD. V trimming: 6 bases; J trimming: 0 bases; junction bases outside the gene matches: 6.

This chain uses TRBV5-1 with TRBJ2-5; 8 bases align to TRBD1. Germline CDR1 is SGHRS and CDR2 is YFSETQ. V shed 4 bases and J 5 bases; nucleotides not matched to a gene: 7. The CDR3 has 14 residues. CDR3 DNA sequence: TGCGCCAGCAGCCCGACAGGGGCGGGGGAGACCCAGTACTTC. Translating it yields CASSPTGAGETQYF.

This chain uses TRBV7-2 with TRBJ2-7; TRBD1 matches 9 bases. This CDR3 comprises 14 residues. Germline V gene data show CDR1 as SGHTA and CDR2 as FQGNSA. V shed 2 bases and J 4 bases; nucleotides not matched to a gene: 3. The CDR3 is CASSLWTGVYEQYF. CDR3 nucleotide sequence: TGTGCCAGCAGCTTATGGACAGGGGTATACGAGCAGTACTTC.

The chain recombines TRBV6-5 with TRBJ2-5; D perhaps matches TRBD2 (7 bases). CDR1 is MNHEY and CDR2 is SVGAGI in the germline V gene. V lost 1 base and J 7 bases, leaving 13 bases between the germline ends. The CDR3 sequence is 14 residues long. The CDR3, as DNA: TGTGCCAGCAGTTACTTGCAGGGAGGGGGGACCCAGTACTTC. This codes for CASSYLQGGGTQYF.

Only a few counts were recorded for this clone. The rearrangement joins TRBV27 to TRBJ1-5, with no clear D. Germline lookup yields CDR1 MNHEY and CDR2 SMNVEV (reference sequence). V was pared by 3 bases and J by 6 bases, with 12 bases between. There are 14 residues in the CDR3. CDR3 bases: TGTGCCAGCAGTTTTGCGGGAGGTGGTCAGCCCCAGCATTTT. This translates into CASSFAGGGQPQHF.

The rearrangement joins TRBV10-3 to TRBJ1-1; no clear D gene. Trimming took off 8 bases at V and 4 bases at J, with 14 bases between the two ends. CDR3 length: 13 residues. The germline CDR1 and CDR2 sequences are ENHRY and SYGVKD. CDR3 in DNA: TGTGCCATCGGGCCCCCAGAAGGCACTGAAGCTTTCTTT. Encoded protein: CAIGPPEGTEAFF.

This clone has only a few counts. The chain recombines TRBV29-1 with TRBJ1-3; tentative D call: TRBD1 (6 bases). V lost 3 bases to trimming and J lost 3 bases, with 6 bases between them. The germline CDR1 and CDR2 sequences are SQVTM and ANQGSEA. This CDR3 has 12 amino acids. CDR3 residues: CSVDRGGNTIYF. The CDR3 nucleotides read TGCAGCGTTGACAGGGGTGGAAACACCATATATTTT.

The V call is TRBV5-6, the J call TRBJ2-7; 8 nucleotides line up with TRBD1. The trim removed 4 bases at V and 5 bases at J, leaving 8 bases unmatched. The CDR3 totals 14 residues. Germline assignment: CDR1 SGHDT and CDR2 YYEEEE. Here the CDR3 DNA reads TGTGCCAGCAGCGAATCGACAGGGGCCCACGAGCAGTACTTC. Protein: CASSESTGAHEQYF.

V usage is TRBV5-1 and J usage is TRBJ2-2, with D possibly being TRBD2 (5 bases). The CDR3 spans 11 residues. Germline V gene lookup returns CDR1 SGHRS and CDR2 YFSETQ. V dropped 7 bases and J dropped 5 bases, with 6 bases sitting between them. CDR3 bases: TGCGCCAGCGAGGGTACCGGGGAGCTGTTTTTT. It translates to CASEGTGELFF.

The chain's CDR3 is CAGQQGGQPQHF. For the CDR3, the DNA is TGCGCCGGCCAACAGGGGGGTCAGCCCCAGCATTTT. The rearrangement uses TRBV23-1 and TRBJ1-5, with TRBD1 matching 8 bases. TRBV23-1 is annotated as an ORF whose role is uncertain. CDR3 size: 12 residues. Losses at the gene ends were 11 bases for V and 6 bases for J; bases not matched to a gene: 6.

The rearrangement joins TRBV11-2 to TRBJ2-7; D not certain. The germline gives CDR1 SGHAT, CDR2 FQNNGV. This CDR3 is built from 14 residues. Trimming removed 3 bases from V and 0 bases from J, with 9 bases in between. The chain's CDR3 is CASSFESSSYEQYF. The DNA of the CDR3 is TGTGCCAGCAGCTTCGAGAGTAGCTCCTACGAGCAGTACTTC. The complete variable domain, with remaining parts taken from reference TRBV11-2 and TRBJ2-7, reads EAGVAQSPRYKIIEKRQSVAFWCNPISGHATLYWYQQILGQGPKLLIQFQNNGVVDDSQLPKDRFSAERLKGVDSTLKIQPAKLEDSAVYLCASSFESSSYEQYFGPGTRLTVT.